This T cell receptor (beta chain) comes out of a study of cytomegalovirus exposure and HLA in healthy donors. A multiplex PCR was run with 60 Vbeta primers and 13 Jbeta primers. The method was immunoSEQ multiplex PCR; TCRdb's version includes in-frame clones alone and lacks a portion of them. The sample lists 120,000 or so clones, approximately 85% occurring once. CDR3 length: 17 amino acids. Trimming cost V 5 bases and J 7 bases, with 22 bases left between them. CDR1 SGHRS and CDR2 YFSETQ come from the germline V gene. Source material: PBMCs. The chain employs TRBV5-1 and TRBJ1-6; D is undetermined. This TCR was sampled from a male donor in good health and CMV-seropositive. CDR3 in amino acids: CASSQTGSMLENSPLHF. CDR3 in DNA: TGCGCCAGCAGTCAGACCGGGTCGATGCTGGAAAATTCACCCCTCCACTTT.